This TCR beta chain was observed in a study of regulatory T cells in long-lasting Graves disease. Study-level points and caveats: Among samples with persistent disease, TRBV28, TRBJ1-2 and TRBJ2-5 were favored.

Germline CDR1 and CDR2: SQVTM and ANQGSEA. This CDR3 spans 14 amino acids. Trimming took off 6 bases at V and 4 bases at J, with 18 bases between the two ends. Sample time point: persistent/refractory GD, antithyroid drugs over 5 years with positive TRAb. TCR sequences were obtained from RNA taken from PBMCs. EDTA tubes received nine milliliters of drawn peripheral blood. Researchers made TCR beta libraries by using iRepertoire HTBI primers and running Arm-PCR on CDR3 regions. MiXCR was run by TCRdb on the multiplex PCR reads, yielding one entry per CDR3 protein. The profile covers roughly 500,000 distinct CDR3 sequences, with 20% appearing a single time and about 7.8% taken by the ten largest. A note on this clonotype: What it recognizes is unknown.

This sequence originates from a female donor with Graves disease. The V call is TRBV29-1, the J call TRBJ1-1; weak D call: TRBD1 (6 bases). The sequences come from peripheral blood mononuclear cells (PBMCs), collected when the disease was refractory, from a patient treated with antithyroid drugs. The CDR3 coding sequence is TGCAGCGTCCCCCACGGGGGCTGGGGCACTGAAGCTTTCTTT. Its protein product is CSVPHGGWGTEAFF.